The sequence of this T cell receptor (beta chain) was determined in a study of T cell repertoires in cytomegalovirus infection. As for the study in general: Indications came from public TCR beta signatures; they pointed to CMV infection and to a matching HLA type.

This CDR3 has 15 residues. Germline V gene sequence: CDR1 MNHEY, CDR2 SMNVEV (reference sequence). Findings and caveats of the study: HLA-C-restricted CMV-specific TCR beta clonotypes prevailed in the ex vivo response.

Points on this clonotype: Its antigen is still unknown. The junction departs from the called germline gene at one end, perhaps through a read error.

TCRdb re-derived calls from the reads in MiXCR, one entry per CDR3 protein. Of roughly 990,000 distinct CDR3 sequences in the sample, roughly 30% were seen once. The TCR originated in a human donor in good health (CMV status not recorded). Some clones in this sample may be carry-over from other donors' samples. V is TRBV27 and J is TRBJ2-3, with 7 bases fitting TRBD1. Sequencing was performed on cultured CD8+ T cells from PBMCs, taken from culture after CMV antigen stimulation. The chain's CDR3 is CVSSSGTVTTDTQYF. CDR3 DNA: TGTGTCAGCAGTTCCGGGACAGTGACCACAGATACGCAGTATTTT.